The clone carrying this TCR beta chain has more than one count but fewer than ten. Its antigen is as yet unknown. This record comes from a study of T cell repertoires in cytomegalovirus infection. Study in general: CMV infection together with matching HLA type was indicated by public TCR beta signatures.

TCRdb recomputed calls from the reads with MiXCR, one row per CDR3 protein. Among about 700,000 distinct CDR3 sequences listed, about 30% were seen once. Looked up from germline, CDR1 is MDHEN and CDR2 is SYDVKM. CDR3 size: 11 residues. The V gene lost 1 base and the J gene lost 8 bases, with 5 bases spanning the gap. Study-level points and caveats: Accumulated public TCR beta family frequency recognized individuals carrying CMV together with the relevant HLA.

This TCR came from a human donor in good health (CMV status not recorded). Some clones in this sample may be carry-over from other donors' samples. Specimen: cultured PBMCs, collected from culture after CMV antigen stimulation. The J gene is TRBJ1-1, the V gene TRBV28; no clear D gene. CDR3 nucleotides: TGTGCCAGCAGTTTATTTCGGGAAGCTTTCTTT. This translates into CASSLFREAFF.